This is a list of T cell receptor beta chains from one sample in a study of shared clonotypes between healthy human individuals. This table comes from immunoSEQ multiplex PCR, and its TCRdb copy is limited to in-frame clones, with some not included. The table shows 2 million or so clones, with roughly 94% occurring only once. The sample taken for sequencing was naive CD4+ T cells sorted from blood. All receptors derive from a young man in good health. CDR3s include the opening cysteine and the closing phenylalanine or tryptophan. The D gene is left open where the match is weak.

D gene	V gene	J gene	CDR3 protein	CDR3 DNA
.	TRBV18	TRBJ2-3	CASSPLESGTDTQYF	TGTGCCAGCTCACCACTGGAGTCAGGCACAGATACGCAGTATTTT
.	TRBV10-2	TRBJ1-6	CASSERESFLNSPLHF	TGCGCCAGCAGTGAGAGGGAGTCCTTTCTCAATTCACCCCTCCACTTT
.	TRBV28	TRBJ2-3	CASSSPGDGTDTQYF	TGTGCCAGCAGTTCTCCCGGGGATGGTACAGATACGCAGTATTTT
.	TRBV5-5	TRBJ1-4	CASRSGATNEKLFF	TGTGCCAGCAGGAGCGGGGCAACTAATGAAAAACTGTTTTTT
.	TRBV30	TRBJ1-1	CAWSLGRGNTEAFF	TGTGCCTGGAGTTTGGGGAGGGGGAACACTGAAGCTTTCTTT
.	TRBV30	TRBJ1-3	CAWDDSRGNTIYF	TGTGCCTGGGACGACTCTAGAGGAAACACCATATATTTT
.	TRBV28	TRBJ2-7	CASSLPPSTYEQYF	TGTGCCAGCAGTTTACCCCCAAGTACCTACGAGCAGTACTTC
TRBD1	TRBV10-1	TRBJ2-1	CACSVGQGPNEEQFF	TGCGCCTGCAGCGTCGGACAGGGACCTAATGAGGAGCAGTTCTTC
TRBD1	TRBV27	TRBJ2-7	CASSSFGTGSHEQYF	TGTGCCAGCAGTTCCTTCGGGACAGGGTCCCACGAGCAGTACTTC
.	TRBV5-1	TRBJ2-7	CASSPTVTNEQYF	TGCGCCAGCAGCCCGACAGTTACTAACGAGCAGTACTTC
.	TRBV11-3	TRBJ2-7	CASSLDGSYEQYF	TGTGCCAGCAGCTTAGATGGTAGCTACGAGCAGTACTTC
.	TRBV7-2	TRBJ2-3	CASSLNGGVGDTQYF	TGTGCCAGCAGCTTAAATGGGGGCGTGGGAGATACGCAGTATTTT
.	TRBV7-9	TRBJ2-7	CASSQGSDGKQQYF	TGTGCCAGCAGCCAGGGCAGCGACGGTAAACAGCAGTACTTC
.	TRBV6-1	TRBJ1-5	CASSGIRRSSNQPQHF	TGTGCCAGCAGTGGGATACGACGGAGTAGCAATCAGCCCCAGCATTTT
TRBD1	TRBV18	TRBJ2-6	CASSPRDRAIANVLTF	TGTGCCAGCTCACCGCGTGACAGGGCTATTGCCAACGTCCTGACTTTC
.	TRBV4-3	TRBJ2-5	CASSQDAGAETQYF	TGCGCCAGCAGCCAAGATGCGGGGGCGGAGACCCAGTACTTC
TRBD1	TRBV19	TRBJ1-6	CASSSSPGQGGPPLHF	TGTGCCAGTAGTAGCAGCCCGGGACAGGGAGGTCCACCCCTCCACTTT
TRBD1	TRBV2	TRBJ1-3	CASRDPGQGTSSGNTIYF	TGTGCCAGCAGAGATCCGGGACAGGGGACGAGCTCTGGAAACACCATATATTTT
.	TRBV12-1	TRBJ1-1	CASSPHSPREMNTEAFF	TGTGCCAGCAGCCCCCATTCCCCGCGCGAGATGAACACTGAAGCTTTCTTT
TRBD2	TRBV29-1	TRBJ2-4	CSVEGLAGLNIQYF	TGCAGCGTTGAGGGGCTAGCGGGTTTAAACATTCAGTACTTC
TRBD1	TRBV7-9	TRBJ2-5	CASSSGQGLETQYF	TGTGCCAGCAGCTCAGGACAGGGCCTGGAGACCCAGTACTTC
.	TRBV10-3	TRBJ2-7	CAISESGQSSYEQYF	TGTGCCATCAGTGAGTCTGGCCAGTCCTCCTACGAGCAGTACTTC